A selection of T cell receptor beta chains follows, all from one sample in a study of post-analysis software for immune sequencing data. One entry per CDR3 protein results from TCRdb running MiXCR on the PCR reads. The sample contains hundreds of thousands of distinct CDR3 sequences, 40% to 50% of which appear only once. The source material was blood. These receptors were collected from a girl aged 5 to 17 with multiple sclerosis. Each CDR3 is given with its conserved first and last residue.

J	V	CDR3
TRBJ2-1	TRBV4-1	CASRDTSGNEQFF
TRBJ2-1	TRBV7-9	CASSPGQGATYNEQFF
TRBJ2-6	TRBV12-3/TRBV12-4	CASSFMSMGANVLTF
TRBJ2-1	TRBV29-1	CSVDSKEGYNVQFF
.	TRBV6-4	CASSDSSGGYNEQYF
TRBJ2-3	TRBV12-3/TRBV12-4	CASSLLAGVPDTQYF
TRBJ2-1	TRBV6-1	CASSKNTITASSYNEQFF
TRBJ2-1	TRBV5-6	CASSPPWGGHSAGGPDNEQFF
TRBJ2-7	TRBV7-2	CASSMGQGQYEQYF
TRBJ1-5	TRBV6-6	CASSPLIVRVSNQPQHF
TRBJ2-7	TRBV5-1	CASSLLGESYEQYF
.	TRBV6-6	CASSSPDRGPYEQYF
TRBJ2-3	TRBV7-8	CASRQRETSYTQYF
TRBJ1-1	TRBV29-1	CSVRGGVGMEAFF
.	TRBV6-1	CASISQQGPSETQYF
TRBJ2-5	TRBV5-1	CASRVGGPYNEQYF
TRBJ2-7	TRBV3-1	CASSQVSGSYEQYF
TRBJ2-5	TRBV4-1	CASSQDSPGGGETQYF
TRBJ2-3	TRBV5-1	CASSSGGGASDTQYF
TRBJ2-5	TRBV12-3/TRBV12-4	CASSPRDRTETQYF
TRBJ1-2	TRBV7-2	CASSRRDYGYTF
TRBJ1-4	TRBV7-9	CASSNLGQAINEKLFF
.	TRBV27	CASRNEDGREQYF
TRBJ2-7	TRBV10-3	CAISASGAAYEQYF